The entry that follows covers one T cell receptor beta chain sequence. Its antigen is currently unknown. The CDR3 spans 12 residues. CDR1 is SGHNT, CDR2 YENEEA, per germline. V was trimmed by 1 base and J by 8 bases, leaving 5 bases between them. The table came from immunoSEQ multiplex PCR; TCRdb's copy has only in-frame clones and leaves some out. The sample records tens of thousands of clones, 88% being singletons. This entry comes from a study of OX40 agonist ivuxolimab in advanced cancers. General study results and limits: In the 0.1 to 3.0 mg/kg range, CD4+ and CD8+ blood T cells had expanded clonally by week 6.

The sequence came from an adult with an advanced solid tumor such as melanoma, head and neck, liver or kidney cancer. This chain uses TRBV11-3 with TRBJ2-2; D gene uncertain. The sample in question was CD4+ or CD8+ T cells sorted from blood, obtained in a trial of the OX40 agonist ivuxolimab. The CDR3: CASSLGRGELFF. The DNA of the CDR3 is TGTGCCAGCAGCTTAGGGAGAGGGGAGCTGTTTTTT.